These T cell receptor beta chains were read from a single sample in a study of CD8 T cells in ankylosing spondylitis. TCRdb reprocessed the 5' RACE reads via MiXCR and lists one record per CDR3 protein. The repertoire holds 700,000 to 850,000 distinct CDR3 sequences, with about 10% as singletons. The sample taken for sequencing was blood, either unsorted or a sorted T cell fraction (not recorded which). The receptors come from a male donor with ankylosing spondylitis. The conserved cysteine and the conserved F or W are not part of the CDR3 here.

>TRBV29-1|TRBJ2-1
SASGTFTYNEQF
>TRBV6-5|TRBJ2-7
ASSLTTVSYEQY
>TRBV5-1|TRBJ2-2
ASNPTEYTGELF
>TRBV6-2/TRBV6-3|TRBJ2-1
ASSYDPDEEQF
>TRBV28|TRBJ1-5
ASSFHRLQSNQPQH
>TRBV7-8|TRBJ2-1
ASSKRGASYNEQF
>TRBV29-1|TRBJ2-5
SVVSGGIETQY
>TRBV5-5|TRBJ2-3
ASSLGGRRADTQY
>TRBV5-1|TRBJ1-1
ASSINRGRTEAF
>TRBV11-2|TRBJ1-4
ASSWTGTGNEKLF
>TRBV20-1|TRBJ1-4
SARGHRGENEKLF
>TRBV11-2|TRBJ2-1
ASSLTRRVSEQF
>TRBV7-2|TRBJ1-2
ASSLFRGESYGYT
>TRBV28|TRBJ2-1
ASRLNPGLAVNEQF
>TRBV7-2|TRBJ1-1
ASSLGTGRKAF
>TRBV5-1|TRBJ2-1
ASSNRDRAYNEQF
>TRBV28|TRBJ1-5
ASSMGQGGYQPQH
>TRBV5-1|TRBJ2-1
ASDPLGGNSYNEQF
>TRBV20-1|TRBJ1-4
SATDSEKLF
>TRBV6-2/TRBV6-3|TRBJ1-2
ASSNLWGRDYGYT
>TRBV4-2|TRBJ2-7
ASSQDLTSSYEQY
>TRBV7-2|TRBJ2-1
ASSLGSVGDEQF
>TRBV6-5|TRBJ2-7
ASSTREGEQY
>TRBV20-1|TRBJ2-7
STYLGTAYEQY
>TRBV7-2|TRBJ1-1
ASSWFRPEAF
>TRBV7-9|TRBJ1-5
ASSLEGTSNQPQH
>TRBV27|TRBJ1-2
ASSFGVLYGYT
>TRBV6-2/TRBV6-3|TRBJ2-1
ASSFSSSVYNEQF
>TRBV20-1|TRBJ2-3
SARRAGITDTQY